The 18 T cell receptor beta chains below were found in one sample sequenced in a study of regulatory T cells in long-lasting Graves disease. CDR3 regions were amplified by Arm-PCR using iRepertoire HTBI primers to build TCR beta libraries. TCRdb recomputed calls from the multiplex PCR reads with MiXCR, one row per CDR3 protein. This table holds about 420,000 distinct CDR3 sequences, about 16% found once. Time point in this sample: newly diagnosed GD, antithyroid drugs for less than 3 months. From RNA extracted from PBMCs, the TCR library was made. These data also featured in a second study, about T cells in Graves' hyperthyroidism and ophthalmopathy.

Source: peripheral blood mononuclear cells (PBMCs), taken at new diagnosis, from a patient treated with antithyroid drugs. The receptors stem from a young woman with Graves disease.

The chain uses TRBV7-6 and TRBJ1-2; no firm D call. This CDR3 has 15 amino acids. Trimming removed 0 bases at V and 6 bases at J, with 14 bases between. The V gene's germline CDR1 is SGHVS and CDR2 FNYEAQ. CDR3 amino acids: CASSLAVGGYDGYTF. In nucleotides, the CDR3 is TGTGCCAGCAGCTTAGCGGTCGGAGGGTACGATGGCTACACCTTC.

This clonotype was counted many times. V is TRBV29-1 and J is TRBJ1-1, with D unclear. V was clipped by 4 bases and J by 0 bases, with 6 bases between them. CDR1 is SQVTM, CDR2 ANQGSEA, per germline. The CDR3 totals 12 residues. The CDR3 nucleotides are TGCAGCGTTGGACGGATGAACACTGAAGCTTTCTTT. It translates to CSVGRMNTEAFF.

The DNA of the CDR3 is TGTGCCAGCACTTTCGGGGGCCGCCCGCGTAAGAACTATGGCTACACCTTC. Its protein product is CASTFGGRPRKNYGYTF. This chain joins TRBV12-3 or TRBV12-4 and TRBJ1-2; D may be TRBD1 (6 bases). This CDR3 spans 17 amino acids. V was clipped by 7 bases and J by 2 bases, with 23 bases between them.

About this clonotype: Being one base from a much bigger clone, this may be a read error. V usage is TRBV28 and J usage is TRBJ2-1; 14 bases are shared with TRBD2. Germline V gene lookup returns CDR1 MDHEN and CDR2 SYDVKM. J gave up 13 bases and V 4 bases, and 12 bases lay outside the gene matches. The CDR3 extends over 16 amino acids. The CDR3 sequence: CASSSGLAGGHETQFF. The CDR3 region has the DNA TGTGCCAGCAGTTCAGGACTAGCGGGAGGTCACGAGACCCAGTTCTTC. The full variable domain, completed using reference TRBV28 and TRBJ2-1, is DVKVTQSSRYLVKRTGEKVFLECVQDMDHENMFWYRQDPGLGLRLIYFSYDVKMKEKGDIPEGYSVSREKKERFSLILESASTNQTSMYLCASSSGLAGGHETQFFGPGTRLTVL.

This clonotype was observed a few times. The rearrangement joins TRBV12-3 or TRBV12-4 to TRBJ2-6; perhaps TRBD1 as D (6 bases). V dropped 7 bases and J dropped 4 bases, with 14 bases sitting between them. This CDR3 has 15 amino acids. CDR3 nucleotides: TGTGCCAGCACCCAAACAGGGAACGGGGCCAACGTCCTGACTTTC. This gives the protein CASTQTGNGANVLTF.

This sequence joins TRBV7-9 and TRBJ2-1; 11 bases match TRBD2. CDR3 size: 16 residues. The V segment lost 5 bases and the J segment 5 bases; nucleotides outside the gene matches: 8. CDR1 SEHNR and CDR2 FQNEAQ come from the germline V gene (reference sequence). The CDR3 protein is CASSPIGTSGHNEQFF. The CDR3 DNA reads TGTGCCAGCAGCCCGATTGGGACTAGCGGTCACAATGAGCAGTTCTTC. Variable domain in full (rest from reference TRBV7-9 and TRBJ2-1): DTGVSQNPRHKITKRGQNVTFRCDPISEHNRLYWYRQTLGQGPEFLTYFQNEAQLEKSRLLSDRFSAERPKGSFSTLEIQRTEQGDSAMYLCASSPIGTSGHNEQFFGPGTRLTVL.

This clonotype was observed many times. The CDR3 region has the DNA TGTGCCAGCAGTGAAGGGACAGGGGGCGACGAGCAGTACTTC. Translating gives CASSEGTGGDEQYF. The chain has TRBV6-1 and TRBJ2-7; 11 nucleotides line up with TRBD1. Losses at the gene ends were 1 base for V and 5 bases for J; bases not matched to a gene: 1. Germline V gene lookup returns CDR1 MNHNS and CDR2 SASEGT. This CDR3 contains 14 residues.

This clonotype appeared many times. The CDR3 protein is CASSYLSLRVIQETQYF. CDR3 coding DNA: TGTGCCAGCAGCTACCTGTCCCTTCGGGTAATCCAAGAGACCCAGTACTTC. The chain joins TRBV11-2 to TRBJ2-5; unclear D gene. The CDR3 contains 17 residues. Per the germline V gene, CDR1 is SGHAT and CDR2 is FQNNGV. The V end was cut by 4 bases, the J end by 1 base, with 19 bases between. The variable domain in full, completed from reference TRBV11-2 and TRBJ2-5, reads EAGVAQSPRYKIIEKRQSVAFWCNPISGHATLYWYQQILGQGPKLLIQFQNNGVVDDSQLPKDRFSAERLKGVDSTLKIQPAKLEDSAVYLCASSYLSLRVIQETQYFGPGTRLLVL.

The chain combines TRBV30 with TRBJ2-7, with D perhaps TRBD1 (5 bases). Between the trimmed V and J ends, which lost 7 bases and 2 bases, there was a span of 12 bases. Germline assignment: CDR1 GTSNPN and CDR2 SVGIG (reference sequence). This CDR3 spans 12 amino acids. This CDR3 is CAYRTVAYEQYF. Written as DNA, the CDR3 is TGTGCCTACAGGACGGTAGCCTACGAGCAGTACTTC.

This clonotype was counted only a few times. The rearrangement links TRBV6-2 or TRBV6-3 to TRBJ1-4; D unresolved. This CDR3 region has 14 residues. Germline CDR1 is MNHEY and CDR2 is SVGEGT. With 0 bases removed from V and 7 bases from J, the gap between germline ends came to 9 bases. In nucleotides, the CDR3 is TGTGCCAGCAGTTACTCTGGCAGTCTTGAAAAACTGTTTTTT. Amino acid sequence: CASSYSGSLEKLFF.

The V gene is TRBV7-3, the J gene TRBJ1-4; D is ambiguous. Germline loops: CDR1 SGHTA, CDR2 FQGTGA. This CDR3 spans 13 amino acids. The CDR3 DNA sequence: TGTGAACGAGGATGGACCGGGGATGAAAAACTGTTTTTT. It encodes CERGWTGDEKLFF. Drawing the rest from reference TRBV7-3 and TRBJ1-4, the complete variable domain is GAGVSQTPSNKVTEKGKYVELRCDPISGHTALYWYRQSLGQGPEFLIYFQGTGAADDSGLPNDRFFAVRPEGSVSTLKIQRTERGDSAVYLCERGWTGDEKLFFGSGTQLSVL.

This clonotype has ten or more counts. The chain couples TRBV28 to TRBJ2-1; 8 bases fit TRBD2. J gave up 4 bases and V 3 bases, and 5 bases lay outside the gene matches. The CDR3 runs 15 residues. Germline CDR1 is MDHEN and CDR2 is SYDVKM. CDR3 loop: CASSLISGAYNEQFF. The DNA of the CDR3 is TGTGCCAGCAGTTTGATTAGCGGGGCTTACAATGAGCAGTTCTTC.

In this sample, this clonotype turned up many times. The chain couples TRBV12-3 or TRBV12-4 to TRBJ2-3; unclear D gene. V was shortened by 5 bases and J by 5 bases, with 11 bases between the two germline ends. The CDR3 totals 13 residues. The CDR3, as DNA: TGTGCCAGCAGTCAATCGCCGGGAGATACGCAGTATTTT. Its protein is CASSQSPGDTQYF.

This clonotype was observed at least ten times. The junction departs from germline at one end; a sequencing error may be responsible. The CDR3 DNA follows: TGCGCCAGCAGCCAAGTGTCGGGGAACACTGAAGCTTTCTTT. It is translated as CASSQVSGNTEAFF. The chain is built from TRBV3-1 and TRBJ1-1; D ambiguous. CDR3 size: 14 residues. Germline values: CDR1 LGHDT, CDR2 YNNKEL (reference sequence).

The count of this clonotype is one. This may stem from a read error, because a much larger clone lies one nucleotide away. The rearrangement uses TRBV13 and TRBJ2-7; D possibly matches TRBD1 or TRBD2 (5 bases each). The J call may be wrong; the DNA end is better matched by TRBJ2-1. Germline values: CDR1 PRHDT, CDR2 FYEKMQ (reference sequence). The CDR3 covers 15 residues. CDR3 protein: CASSLGLGDPYEQFF. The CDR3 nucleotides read TGTGCCAGCAGCTTAGGCTTGGGGGACCCCTACGAGCAGTTCTTC.

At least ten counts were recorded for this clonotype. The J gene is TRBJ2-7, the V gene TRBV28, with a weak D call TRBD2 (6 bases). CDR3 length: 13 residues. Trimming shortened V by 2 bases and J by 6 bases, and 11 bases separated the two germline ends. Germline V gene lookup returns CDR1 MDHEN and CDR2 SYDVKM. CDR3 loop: CASSLGTSTEQYF. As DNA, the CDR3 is TGTGCCAGCAGTTTAGGGACTTCTACCGAGCAGTACTTC.

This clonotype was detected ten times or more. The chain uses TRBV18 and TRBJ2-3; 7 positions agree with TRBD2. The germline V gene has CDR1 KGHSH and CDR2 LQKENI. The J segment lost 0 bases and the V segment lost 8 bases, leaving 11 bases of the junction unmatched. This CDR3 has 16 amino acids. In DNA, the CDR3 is TGTGCCAGCAGCCCAAGACTAGCTGCTAGCACAGATACGCAGTATTTT. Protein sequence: CASSPRLAASTDTQYF.

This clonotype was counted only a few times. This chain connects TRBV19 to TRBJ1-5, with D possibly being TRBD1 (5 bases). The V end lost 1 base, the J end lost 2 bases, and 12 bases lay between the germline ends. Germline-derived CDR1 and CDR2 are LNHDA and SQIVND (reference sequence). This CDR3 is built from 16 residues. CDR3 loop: CASSIVPGLGNQPQHF. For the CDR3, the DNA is TGTGCCAGTAGTATAGTTCCAGGGTTAGGCAATCAGCCCCAGCATTTT.